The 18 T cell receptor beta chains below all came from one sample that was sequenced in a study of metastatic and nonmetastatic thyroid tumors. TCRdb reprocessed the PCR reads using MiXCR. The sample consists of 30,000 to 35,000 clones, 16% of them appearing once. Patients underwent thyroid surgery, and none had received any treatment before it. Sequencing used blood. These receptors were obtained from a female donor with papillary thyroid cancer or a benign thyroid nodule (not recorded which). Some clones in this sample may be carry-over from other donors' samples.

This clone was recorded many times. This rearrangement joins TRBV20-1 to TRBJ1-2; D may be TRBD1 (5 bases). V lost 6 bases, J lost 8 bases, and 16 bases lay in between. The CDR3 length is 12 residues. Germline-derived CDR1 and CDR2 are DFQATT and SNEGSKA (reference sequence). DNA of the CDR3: TGCAGTGCCTCTGTCGGGGCCTGGGGCTACACCTTC. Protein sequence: CSASVGAWGYTF.

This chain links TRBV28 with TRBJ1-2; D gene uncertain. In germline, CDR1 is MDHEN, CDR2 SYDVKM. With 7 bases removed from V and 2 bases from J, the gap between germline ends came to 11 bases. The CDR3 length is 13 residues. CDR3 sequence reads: CASTAGTNYGYTF. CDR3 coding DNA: TGTGCCAGCACGGCAGGCACGAACTATGGCTACACCTTC.

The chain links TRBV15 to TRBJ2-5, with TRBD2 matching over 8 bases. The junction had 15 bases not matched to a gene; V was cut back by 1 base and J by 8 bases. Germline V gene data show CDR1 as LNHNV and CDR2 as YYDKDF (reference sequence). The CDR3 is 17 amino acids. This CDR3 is CATSRVLSGGRVNTQYF. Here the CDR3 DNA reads TGTGCCACCAGCAGAGTTCTATCGGGAGGGCGGGTGAATACCCAGTACTTC.

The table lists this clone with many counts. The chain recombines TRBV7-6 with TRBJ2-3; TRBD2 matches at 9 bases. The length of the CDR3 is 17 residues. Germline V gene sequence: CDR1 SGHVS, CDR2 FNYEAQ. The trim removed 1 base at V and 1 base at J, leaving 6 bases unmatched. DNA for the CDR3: TGTGCCAGCAGCTTAGTCGCACTAGCGGGCGGCACAGATACGCAGTATTTT. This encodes CASSLVALAGGTDTQYF.

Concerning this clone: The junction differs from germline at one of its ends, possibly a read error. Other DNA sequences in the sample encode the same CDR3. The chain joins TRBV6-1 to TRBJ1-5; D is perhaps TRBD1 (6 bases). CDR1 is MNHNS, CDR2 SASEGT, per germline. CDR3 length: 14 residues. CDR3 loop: CASKKGGSGQPQHF. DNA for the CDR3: TGTGCCAGCAAGAAAGGGGGATCCGGGCAGCCACAGCATTTT.

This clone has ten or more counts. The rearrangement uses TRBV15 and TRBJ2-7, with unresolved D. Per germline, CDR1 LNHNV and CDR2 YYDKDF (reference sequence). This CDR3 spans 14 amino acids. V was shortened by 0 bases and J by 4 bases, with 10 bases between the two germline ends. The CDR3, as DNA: TGTGCCACCAGCAGAGAGGCAGCGATTTACGAGCAGTACTTC. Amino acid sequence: CATSREAAIYEQYF.

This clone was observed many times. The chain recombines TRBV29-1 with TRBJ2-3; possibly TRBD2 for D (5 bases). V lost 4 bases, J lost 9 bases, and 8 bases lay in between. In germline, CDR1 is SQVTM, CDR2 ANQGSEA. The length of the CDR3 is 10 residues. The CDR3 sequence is CSVGLTTQYF. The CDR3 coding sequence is TGCAGCGTTGGACTAACGACGCAGTATTTT.

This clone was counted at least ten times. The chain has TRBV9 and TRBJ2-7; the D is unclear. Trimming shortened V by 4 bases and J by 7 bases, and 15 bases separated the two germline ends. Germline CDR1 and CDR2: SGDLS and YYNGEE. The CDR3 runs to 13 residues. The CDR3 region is CASSPSSKWEQYF. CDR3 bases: TGTGCCAGCAGCCCATCGTCGAAGTGGGAGCAGTACTTC.

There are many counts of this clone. Here the CDR3 DNA reads TGCGCCAGCAGCCAACTACAGGTTGCGACTGAAGCTTTCTTT. Its protein product is CASSQLQVATEAFF. The V call is TRBV4-1, the J call TRBJ1-1; a possible D gene is TRBD1 (5 bases). CDR1 and CDR2 from the germline V gene are MGHRA and YSYEKL. The CDR3 length is 14 residues. Trimming took 2 bases from V and 5 from J, leaving 12 bases between them.

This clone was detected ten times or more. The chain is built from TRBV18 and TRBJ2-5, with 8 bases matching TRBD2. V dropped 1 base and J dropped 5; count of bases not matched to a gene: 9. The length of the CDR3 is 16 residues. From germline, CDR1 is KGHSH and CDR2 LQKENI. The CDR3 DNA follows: TGTGCCAGCTCACCACAGTACAGCGGGAGCGTTGAGACCCAGTACTTC. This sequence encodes CASSPQYSGSVETQYF.

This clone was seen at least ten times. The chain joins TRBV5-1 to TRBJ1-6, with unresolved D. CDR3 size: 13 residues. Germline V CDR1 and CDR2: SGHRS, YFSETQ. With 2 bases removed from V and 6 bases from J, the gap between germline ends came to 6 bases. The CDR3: CASSFAANSPLHF. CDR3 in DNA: TGCGCCAGCAGCTTCGCAGCTAATTCACCCCTCCACTTT. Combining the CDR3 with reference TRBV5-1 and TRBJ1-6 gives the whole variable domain KAGVTQTPRYLIKTRGQQVTLSCSPISGHRSVSWYQQTPGQGLQFLFEYFSETQRNKGNFPGRFSGRQFSNSRSEMNVSTLELGDSALYLCASSFAANSPLHFGNGTRLTVT.

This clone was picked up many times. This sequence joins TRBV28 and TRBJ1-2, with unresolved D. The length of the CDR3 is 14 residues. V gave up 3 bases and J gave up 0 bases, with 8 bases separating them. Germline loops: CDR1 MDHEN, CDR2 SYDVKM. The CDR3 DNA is TGTGCCAGCAGTTTCCCGGGCACTAACTATGGCTACACCTTC. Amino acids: CASSFPGTNYGYTF.

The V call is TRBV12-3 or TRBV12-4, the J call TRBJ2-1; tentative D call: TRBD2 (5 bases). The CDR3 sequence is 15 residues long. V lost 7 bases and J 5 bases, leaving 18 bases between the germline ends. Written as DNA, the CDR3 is TGTGCCAGCATCCCCGAGACTATCGACAACAATGAGCAGTTCTTC. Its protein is CASIPETIDNNEQFF.

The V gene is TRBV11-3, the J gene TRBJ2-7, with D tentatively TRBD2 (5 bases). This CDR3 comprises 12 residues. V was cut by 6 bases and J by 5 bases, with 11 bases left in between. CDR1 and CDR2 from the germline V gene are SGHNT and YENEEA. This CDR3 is CASRRTGNEQYF. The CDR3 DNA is TGTGCCAGCAGACGGACCGGGAACGAGCAGTACTTC. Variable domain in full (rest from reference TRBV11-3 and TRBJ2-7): EAGVVQSPRYKIIEKKQPVAFWCNPISGHNTLYWYLQNLGQGPELLIRYENEEAVDDSQLPKDRFSAERLKGVDSTLKIQPAELGDSAVYLCASRRTGNEQYFGPGTRLTVT.

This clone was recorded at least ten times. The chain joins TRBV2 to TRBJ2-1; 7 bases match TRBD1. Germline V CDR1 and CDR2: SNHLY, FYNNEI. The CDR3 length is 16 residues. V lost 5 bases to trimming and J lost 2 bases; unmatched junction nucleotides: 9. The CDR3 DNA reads TGTGCCAGCAGTTCACAGGGGCGGAGAGCCTACAATGAGCAGTTCTTC. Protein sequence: CASSSQGRRAYNEQFF.

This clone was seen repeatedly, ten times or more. The CDR3 DNA sequence: TGTGCCAGCAGCTTAGAGGCTAGCGGGAGCACAGATACGCAGTATTTT. Translating gives CASSLEASGSTDTQYF. This chain connects TRBV7-8 to TRBJ2-3, with 8 bases fitting TRBD2. The germline V gene has CDR1 SGHVS and CDR2 FQNEAQ. Losses at the gene ends were 1 base for V and 0 bases for J; bases not matched to a gene: 3. CDR3 length: 16 residues.

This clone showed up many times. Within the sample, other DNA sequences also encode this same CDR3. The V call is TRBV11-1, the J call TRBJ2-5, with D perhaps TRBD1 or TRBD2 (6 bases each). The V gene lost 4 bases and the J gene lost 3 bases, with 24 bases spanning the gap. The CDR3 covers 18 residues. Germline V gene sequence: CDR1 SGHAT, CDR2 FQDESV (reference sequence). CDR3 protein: CASSWDMGFLAREETQYF. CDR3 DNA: TGTGCCAGCAGCTGGGACATGGGGTTCCTAGCGAGAGAAGAGACCCAGTACTTC.

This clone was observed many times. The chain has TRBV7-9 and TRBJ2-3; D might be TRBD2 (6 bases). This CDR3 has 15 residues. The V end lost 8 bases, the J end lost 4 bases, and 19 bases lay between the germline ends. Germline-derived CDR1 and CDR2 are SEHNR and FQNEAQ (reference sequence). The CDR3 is CASRTGTPFADTQYF. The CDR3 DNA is TGTGCCAGCCGTACTGGGACTCCCTTTGCAGATACGCAGTATTTT.